The rows below give T cell receptor beta chains drawn from one sample of a study of T cells after yellow fever vaccination. TCRdb ran MiXCR on the 5' RACE reads and lists one entry per CDR3 protein. Of 230,000 or so distinct CDR3 sequences in the sample, around 6.7% were seen once. The material was CD4+ T cells sorted from PBMCs, obtained on the day of the yellow fever booster vaccination. Source of these receptors: a man aged 25-45 years who received the YFV17D yellow fever vaccine. Each CDR3 is given with its conserved first and last residue. Fields, in order: D gene, J gene, V gene, clone size, CDR3 protein, CDR3 DNA. The D gene is left open where the match is weak. Only some rows state a clone size, as once, few, many or a class for expanded clones.

.,TRBJ2-1,TRBV3-1,few,CASSQDQCPNEQFF,TGTGCCAGCAGCCAAGATCAGTGTCCCAATGAGCAGTTCTTC
TRBD1,TRBJ2-2,TRBV5-4,many,CASSIDRVHTGELFF,TGTGCCAGCAGCATCGACAGGGTCCACACCGGGGAGCTGTTTTTT
.,TRBJ1-3,TRBV5-1,few,CASSLAGAERNTIYF,TGCGCCAGCAGCTTGGCGGGGGCTGAGAGAAACACCATATATTTT
.,TRBJ1-1,TRBV7-3,many,CASSPQGTTEAFF,TGTGCCAGCAGCCCCCAAGGCACGACTGAAGCTTTCTTT
.,TRBJ1-1,TRBV5-1,many,CASSLERGEAFF,TGCGCCAGCAGCCTGGAACGGGGGGAAGCTTTCTTT
TRBD1,TRBJ2-7,TRBV10-3,.,CAISDGDRGGYEQYF,TGTGCCATCAGTGACGGGGACAGGGGAGGCTACGAGCAGTACTTC
.,TRBJ1-1,TRBV6-1,few,CASSGVMNTEAFF,TGTGCCAGCAGTGGAGTAATGAACACTGAAGCTTTCTTT
.,TRBJ2-1,TRBV7-2,.,CASSLRSSVDNEQFF,TGTGCCAGCAGCTTACGGTCTAGCGTAGACAATGAGCAGTTCTTC
.,TRBJ1-5,TRBV5-5,few,CASSPDRSRPQHF,TGTGCCAGCAGCCCCGACCGGTCGCGGCCCCAGCATTTT
TRBD1,TRBJ1-2,TRBV5-6,.,CASSTPQTGAGYTF,TGTGCCAGCAGTACTCCCCAGACAGGGGCTGGCTACACCTTC
.,TRBJ2-1,TRBV6-1,.,CASKLRGDSYNEQFF,TGTGCCAGCAAACTCAGGGGGGACTCCTACAATGAGCAGTTCTTC
TRBD2,TRBJ2-7,TRBV5-1,many,CASSWTSGTSYEQYF,TGCGCCAGCAGCTGGACTAGCGGGACCTCCTACGAGCAGTACTTC
TRBD2,TRBJ2-1,TRBV6-5,many,CASSKWGSGRANEQFF,TGTGCCAGCAGCAAATGGGGTAGCGGGAGGGCCAATGAGCAGTTCTTC
.,TRBJ1-6,TRBV28,.,CASSLGGRNSPLHF,TGTGCCAGCAGTTTAGGGGGACGAAATTCACCCCTCCACTTT
.,TRBJ2-3,TRBV7-2,few,CASRGTSWGNTQYF,TGTGCCAGCAGGGGGACTTCTTGGGGGAATACGCAGTATTTT
TRBD2,TRBJ2-7,TRBV6-5,many,CASSYRGGGEQYF,TGTGCCAGCAGTTACCGGGGGGGTGGGGAGCAGTACTTC
TRBD2,TRBJ2-7,TRBV5-6,many,CASSLSGRALYEQYF,TGTGCCAGCAGTCTTAGCGGGAGGGCCCTCTACGAGCAGTACTTC
TRBD1,TRBJ2-2,TRBV20-1,.,CSAAQGAGTGELFF,TGCAGTGCAGCTCAGGGGGCGGGCACCGGGGAGCTGTTTTTT
.,TRBJ2-5,TRBV10-2,few,CASSRIGAEETQYF,TGCGCCAGCAGTCGAATAGGAGCGGAAGAGACCCAGTACTTC
TRBD2,TRBJ2-1,TRBV6-1,.,CASSDTSGRKNNEQFF,TGTGCCAGCAGTGACACTAGCGGGAGGAAAAACAATGAGCAGTTCTTC
.,TRBJ1-5,TRBV10-3,.,CAISAGEQNQPQHF,TGTGCCATCAGTGCGGGGGAGCAGAATCAGCCCCAGCATTTT
TRBD2,TRBJ2-3,TRBV7-7,many,CASSSGLAGTDTQYF,TGTGCTAGCAGCTCGGGACTAGCGGGAACAGATACGCAGTATTTT
.,TRBJ2-1,TRBV4-3,.,CASSHPGRSYNEQFF,TGCGCCAGCAGCCATCCGGGCAGGTCCTACAATGAGCAGTTCTTC
TRBD2,TRBJ2-5,TRBV7-2,.,CASSPTPSLAGAETQYF,TGTGCCAGCAGCCCCACCCCCTCACTAGCGGGAGCGGAGACCCAGTACTTC
.,TRBJ2-1,TRBV6-1,many,CASSRDQITYNEQFF,TGTGCCAGCAGCCGAGACCAGATTACCTACAATGAGCAGTTCTTC
TRBD2,TRBJ2-1,TRBV4-1,few,CASSPGLAGQWSYNEQFF,TGCGCCAGCAGCCCGGGACTAGCGGGCCAGTGGTCCTACAATGAGCAGTTCTTC
TRBD1,TRBJ2-7,TRBV7-9,many,CASRSDRSYEQYF,TGTGCCAGCAGGTCGGACAGGTCCTACGAGCAGTACTTC
TRBD1,TRBJ1-4,TRBV29-1,many,CSVAGQPNEKLFF,TGCAGCGTTGCGGGACAGCCAAATGAAAAACTGTTTTTT
TRBD1,TRBJ1-6,TRBV10-3,many,CAIREGQGNIGSPLHF,TGTGCCATCAGAGAGGGACAGGGCAATATCGGTTCACCCCTCCACTTT
TRBD1,TRBJ2-2,TRBV5-6,.,CASSDRALNLGELFF,TGTGCCTCCTCCGACAGGGCGTTAAACTTAGGGGAGCTGTTTTTT
.,TRBJ2-2,TRBV5-1,many,CASSFTLGDGELFF,TGCGCCAGCAGCTTTACCCTCGGGGACGGGGAGCTGTTTTTT
.,TRBJ2-5,TRBV12-3/TRBV12-4,few,CASTLSLGTQYF,TGTGCCAGCACCCTTAGCCTGGGGACCCAGTACTTC
.,TRBJ2-7,TRBV5-1,many,CASNPGLGAYEQYF,TGCGCCAGCAATCCGGGACTTGGGGCCTACGAGCAGTACTTC
.,TRBJ1-1,TRBV2,few,CASTRTEEAFF,TGTGCCAGCACTCGGACGGAGGAAGCTTTCTTT
.,TRBJ2-3,TRBV4-1,few,CASTYGWGSTDTQYF,TGCGCCTCTACCTACGGTTGGGGAAGCACAGATACGCAGTATTTT
.,TRBJ2-2,TRBV7-2,.,CASSETANTGELFF,TGTGCCAGCAGCGAGACAGCGAACACCGGGGAGCTGTTTTTT
.,TRBJ2-3,TRBV2,many,CATGGSSAATDTQYF,TGTGCCACCGGGGGTAGTAGCGCCGCGACAGATACGCAGTATTTT
.,TRBJ1-1,TRBV20-1,many,CSALSQSNTEAFF,TGCAGTGCTTTATCACAGTCGAACACTGAAGCTTTCTTT
.,TRBJ2-3,TRBV7-2,.,CASSYDRNTDTQYF,TGTGCCAGCAGCTACGACAGAAACACAGATACGCAGTATTTT
.,TRBJ2-3,TRBV18,.,CASSPATGADTQYF,TGTGCCAGCTCACCAGCGACGGGGGCAGATACGCAGTATTTT
.,TRBJ2-1,TRBV3-1,few,CASASYPPREQFF,TGTGCCAGCGCGTCTTATCCACCCCGGGAGCAGTTCTTC
.,TRBJ1-1,TRBV6-5,few,CASSYSKRLNTEAFF,TGTGCCAGCAGTTACTCGAAAAGACTGAACACTGAAGCTTTCTTT
TRBD1,TRBJ2-7,TRBV12-3/TRBV12-4,many,CASSGQGQRVRNEQYF,TGTGCCAGCAGCGGACAGGGGCAGCGGGTTCGGAACGAGCAGTACTTC
TRBD1,TRBJ1-1,TRBV12-3/TRBV12-4,many,CASSSRQGAAEAFF,TGTGCCAGCAGCAGCAGACAGGGTGCGGCTGAAGCTTTCTTT
TRBD1,TRBJ2-7,TRBV18,.,CASSSNRGSDEQYF,TGTGCCAGCTCATCGAACAGGGGATCGGACGAGCAGTACTTC
.,TRBJ2-6,TRBV19,many,CASSSGSGANVLTF,TGTGCCAGTAGTAGCGGATCTGGGGCCAACGTCCTGACTTTC
.,TRBJ2-7,TRBV6-2/TRBV6-3,few,CASSYSGYSYEQYF,TGTGCCAGCAGTTACAGCGGGTACTCCTACGAGCAGTACTTC
TRBD1,TRBJ1-6,TRBV5-1,few,CASSLVAGGAVNSPLHF,TGCGCCAGCAGCTTGGTGGCAGGGGGAGCGGTAAATTCACCCCTCCACTTT
TRBD2,TRBJ2-3,TRBV4-2,.,CASSYRREGDTQYF,TGTGCCAGCAGCTATCGCCGGGAGGGGGATACGCAGTATTTT
.,TRBJ1-1,TRBV18,.,CASSPREGGTEAFF,TGTGCCAGCTCACCCCGGGAGGGCGGCACTGAAGCTTTCTTT
.,TRBJ2-7,TRBV7-2,.,CASSPDFTPYAEQYF,TGTGCCAGCAGCCCGGACTTTACGCCCTACGCGGAGCAGTACTTC
.,TRBJ2-7,TRBV11-2,few,CASSSTQGSYEQYF,TGTGCCAGCAGCTCTACCCAGGGCTCCTACGAGCAGTACTTC